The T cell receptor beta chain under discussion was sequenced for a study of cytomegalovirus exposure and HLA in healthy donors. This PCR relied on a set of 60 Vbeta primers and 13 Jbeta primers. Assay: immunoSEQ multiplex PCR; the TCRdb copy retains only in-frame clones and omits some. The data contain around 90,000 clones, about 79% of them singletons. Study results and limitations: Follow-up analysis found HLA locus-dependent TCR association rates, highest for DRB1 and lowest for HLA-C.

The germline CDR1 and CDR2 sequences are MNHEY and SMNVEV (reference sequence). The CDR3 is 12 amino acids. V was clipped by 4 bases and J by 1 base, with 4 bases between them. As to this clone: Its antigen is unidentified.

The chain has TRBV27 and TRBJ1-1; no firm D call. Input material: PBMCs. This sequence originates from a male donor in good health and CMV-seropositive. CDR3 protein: CASSSRNTEAFF. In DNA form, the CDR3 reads TGTGCCAGCAGTTCCCGGAACACTGAAGCTTTCTTT.